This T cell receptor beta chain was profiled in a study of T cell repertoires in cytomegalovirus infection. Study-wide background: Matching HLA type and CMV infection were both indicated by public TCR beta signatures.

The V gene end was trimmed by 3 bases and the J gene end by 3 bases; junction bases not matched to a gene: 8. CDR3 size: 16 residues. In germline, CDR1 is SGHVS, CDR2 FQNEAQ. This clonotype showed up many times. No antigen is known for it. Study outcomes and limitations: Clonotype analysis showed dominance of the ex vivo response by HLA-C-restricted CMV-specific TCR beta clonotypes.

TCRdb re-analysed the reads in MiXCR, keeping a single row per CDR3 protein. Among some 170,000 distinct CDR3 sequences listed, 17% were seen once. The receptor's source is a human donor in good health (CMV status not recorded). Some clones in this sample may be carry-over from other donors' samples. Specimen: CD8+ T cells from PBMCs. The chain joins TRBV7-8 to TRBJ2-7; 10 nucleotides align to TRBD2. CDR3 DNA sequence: TGTGCCAGCAGCTTTCCAGGACTAGCGGAATTCTACGAGCAGTACTTC. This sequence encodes CASSFPGLAEFYEQYF.